This TCR beta chain was observed in a study of identical twins. At least ten counts were recorded for this clonotype. Trimming left V 1 base short and J 5 bases short, with 17 bases between. Looked up from germline, CDR1 is LGHNA and CDR2 is YSLEER. This CDR3 contains 17 residues. Via MiXCR, TCRdb re-called the 5' RACE reads, giving one row per CDR3 protein. The top ten hold 8.8% of the sample, which has 200,000 to 250,000 distinct CDR3 sequences, 11% to 15% seen once. V usage is TRBV4-3 and J usage is TRBJ1-4; D possibly corresponds to TRBD1 (5 bases). The TCR originated in a young woman in good health. The sample consisted of memory (CD45RO+) T cells sorted from blood. CDR3 amino acids: CASSQGGLGRINEKLFF. CDR3 in DNA: TGCGCCAGCAGCCAAGGTGGTTTGGGGCGAATCAATGAAAAACTGTTTTTT.